The 30 T cell receptor beta chains below all came from one sample that was sequenced in a study of T cell repertoires in cytomegalovirus infection. TCRdb reprocessed the reads via MiXCR and lists one record per CDR3 protein. Of 450,000 to 550,000 distinct CDR3 sequences detected, more than 15% appear once; the ten largest clones hold 20% to 30%. What was sequenced was CD8+ T cells from PBMCs. Receptors were obtained from a human donor in good health (CMV status not recorded). Some clones in this sample may be carry-over from other donors' samples.

This clonotype was seen a handful of times. The chain combines TRBV5-1 with TRBJ2-7; D might be TRBD1 (5 bases). Germline CDR1 is SGHRS and CDR2 is YFSETQ. V lost 2 bases and J 4 bases, leaving 13 bases between the germline ends. The CDR3 runs to 14 residues. This CDR3 is CASSLGAPLYEQYF. DNA for the CDR3: TGCGCCAGCAGCTTAGGGGCGCCCCTATACGAGCAGTACTTC. Together with reference TRBV5-1 and TRBJ2-7, the CDR3 gives the full variable domain: KAGVTQTPRYLIKTRGQQVTLSCSPISGHRSVSWYQQTPGQGLQFLFEYFSETQRNKGNFPGRFSGRQFSNSRSEMNVSTLELGDSALYLCASSLGAPLYEQYFGPGTRLTVT.

The sample holds a few counts of this clonotype. This sequence joins TRBV23-1 and TRBJ2-1, with unresolved D. TRBV23-1 belongs to the ORF category, with a function that is uncertain. V lost 6 bases and J 5 bases, leaving 14 bases between the germline ends. This CDR3 has 14 residues. Here the CDR3 reads CASSRRWGDNEQFF. DNA of the CDR3: TGCGCCAGCAGCCGCAGATGGGGTGACAATGAGCAGTTCTTC.

There are many counts of this clonotype. V and J are TRBV6-2 or TRBV6-3 and TRBJ2-7, with 7 bases lining up with TRBD2. The CDR3 extends over 14 amino acids. Germline V gives CDR1 MNHEY, CDR2 SVGEGT. Trimming removed 2 bases from V and 5 bases from J; junction bases left unmatched: 6. CDR3 coding DNA: TGTGCCAGCAGTTACAGGCGGGAGCAAAACGAGCAGTACTTC. This codes for CASSYRREQNEQYF.

This clonotype was detected only a few times. The rearrangement links TRBV15 to TRBJ2-7, with D possibly matching TRBD2 (6 bases). CDR3 length equals 12 residues. Deletions cut 7 bases from V and 3 bases from J, with 10 bases between. Germline-derived CDR1 and CDR2 are LNHNV and YYDKDF (reference sequence). The CDR3, as DNA: TGTGCCACCATGTCCGGGAGCTACGAGCAGTACTTC. As protein: CATMSGSYEQYF. The full variable domain, in which reference TRBV15 and TRBJ2-7 provide the parts outside the CDR3, is DAMVIQNPRYQVTQFGKPVTLSCSQTLNHNVMYWYQQKSSQAPKLLFHYYDKDFNNEADTPDNFQSRRPNTSFCFLDIRSPGLGDTAMYLCATMSGSYEQYFGPGTRLTVT.

At least ten counts were recorded for this clonotype. This chain joins TRBV25-1 and TRBJ2-2; D is perhaps TRBD2 (6 bases). CDR1 is MGHDK and CDR2 is SYGVNS in the germline V gene. The V gene lost 5 bases and the J gene lost 6 bases, with 7 bases spanning the gap. CDR3 size: 12 residues. The CDR3 here is CASSTGAGELFF. The CDR3 DNA reads as TGTGCCAGCAGTACGGGGGCCGGGGAGCTGTTTTTT.

The chain is built from TRBV30 and TRBJ1-2; D may be TRBD1 (5 bases). This CDR3 region has 12 residues. Germline loops: CDR1 GTSNPN, CDR2 SVGIG (reference sequence). The CDR3 loop reads CASDSFNYGYTF. The CDR3 bases are TGTGCTTCCGACAGTTTTAACTATGGCTACACCTTC.

This clonotype has more than one count but fewer than ten. A single base separates this from a much larger clone, so it may be a read error. The V call is TRBV27, the J call TRBJ1-5; TRBD1 matches 9 bases. With V trimmed by 5 bases and J by 4 bases, 3 bases remained unmatched. In germline, CDR1 is MNHEY, CDR2 SMNVEV (reference sequence). The CDR3 consists of 14 residues. CDR3 bases: TGTGCCAGCAGTCAACAGGGGGCTAATCAGCCCCAGCATTTT. It specifies CASSQQGANQPQHF.

The rearrangement uses TRBV10-3 and TRBJ1-1, with no clear D. The CDR3 runs to 11 residues. The ends were cut back, 6 bases at V and 2 bases at J, with 4 bases in the middle. Germline loops: CDR1 ENHRY, CDR2 SYGVKD. The chain's CDR3 is CAIRVNTEAFF. Here the CDR3 DNA reads TGTGCCATCAGGGTAAACACTGAAGCTTTCTTT.

This clonotype occurred many times. This sequence joins TRBV12-5 and TRBJ2-1; a possible D gene is TRBD2 (5 bases). The CDR3 has 14 residues. CDR1 and CDR2 from the germline V gene are LGHNT and FRNRAP. The ends were cut back, 6 bases at V and 9 bases at J, with 18 bases in the middle. The CDR3 region has the DNA TGTGCTAGTGGCCCCACCGCCGGCGGGTCTGAGCAGTTCTTC. Translation gives CASGPTAGGSEQFF.

This clonotype was detected ten times or more. The chain joins TRBV6-7 to TRBJ2-7, with D possibly matching TRBD1 (6 bases). TRBV6-7 is an ORF; its function is uncertain. V was clipped by 2 bases and J by 2 bases, with 13 bases between them. This CDR3 has 15 residues. The CDR3 bases are TGTGCCAGCAGTTACGGGGCAGGGGTCCCCTACGAGCAGTACTTC. Its protein product is CASSYGAGVPYEQYF.

This clonotype appeared many times. The V gene is TRBV5-6, the J gene TRBJ2-1; the D is unclear. The CDR3 consists of 13 residues. Between the trimmed V and J ends, which lost 2 bases and 5 bases, there was a span of 8 bases. Germline V lookup: CDR1 SGHDT, CDR2 YYEEEE. The CDR3 sequence is CASSFTANNEQFF. DNA for the CDR3: TGTGCCAGCAGCTTTACGGCGAACAATGAGCAGTTCTTC.

In its sample, this clonotype was seen many times. This sequence joins TRBV27 and TRBJ2-7, with D possibly being TRBD2 (7 bases). The CDR3 extends over 15 amino acids. Germline-derived CDR1 and CDR2 are MNHEY and SMNVEV (reference sequence). V was trimmed by 3 bases and J by 7 bases, leaving 19 bases between them. CDR3 bases: TGTGCCAGCAGTTTGGTCGGACAGAGGGGAGGGGAGCAGTACTTC. Translation: CASSLVGQRGGEQYF.

The chain recombines TRBV2 with TRBJ2-1; D possibly matches TRBD1 or TRBD2 (6 bases each). This CDR3 is 14 amino acids long. Germline V gene sequence: CDR1 SNHLY, CDR2 FYNNEI. V was clipped by 6 bases and J by 6 bases, with 15 bases between them. The CDR3 sequence is CASRGGRLLNEQFF. The CDR3 DNA reads as TGTGCCAGCAGGGGGGGCCGCCTCCTCAATGAGCAGTTCTTC.

The rearrangement links TRBV19 to TRBJ2-2, with 13 nucleotides matching TRBD2. The CDR3 is 15 residues long. CDR1 is LNHDA and CDR2 is SQIVND in the germline V gene (reference sequence). V lost 6 bases, J lost 7 bases, and 5 bases stayed unmatched. The CDR3 DNA is TGTGCCAGTAGCGCGGGACTAGCGGGATTCGGGGAGCTGTTTTTT. Translating it yields CASSAGLAGFGELFF.

This chain connects TRBV20-1 to TRBJ2-7, with D uncertain. This CDR3 has 13 residues. CDR1 DFQATT and CDR2 SNEGSKA come from the germline V gene (reference sequence). Trimming shortened V by 5 bases and J by 3 bases, and 14 bases separated the two germline ends. CDR3 sequence: CSAPSTEDYEQYF. The CDR3 bases are TGCAGTGCTCCCTCGACCGAAGACTACGAGCAGTACTTC.

This clonotype was found a few times. The rearrangement uses TRBV19 and TRBJ2-1, with TRBD2 as a possible D gene (6 bases). This CDR3 is built from 13 residues. Trimming left V 5 bases short and J 5 bases short, with 10 bases between. Per the germline V gene, CDR1 is LNHDA and CDR2 is SQIVND (reference sequence). The CDR3 region is CASSPGLNNEQFF. In nucleotides, the CDR3 is TGTGCCAGTAGTCCGGGACTGAACAATGAGCAGTTCTTC.

The V call is TRBV5-1, the J call TRBJ2-3; the D gene is possibly TRBD2 (6 bases). V was shortened by 0 bases and J by 4 bases, with 18 bases between the two germline ends. CDR3 length equals 17 residues. Germline CDR1 reads SGHRS; CDR2 reads YFSETQ. The CDR3 loop is CASSLGLGVFGSDTQYF. CDR3 sequence (DNA): TGCGCCAGCAGCTTGGGACTAGGGGTTTTTGGCTCAGATACGCAGTATTTT.

The CDR3 spells CASSPRDSLAKNIQYF. The CDR3 nucleotides read TGTGCCAGCAGCCCGCGGGACAGCCTAGCCAAAAACATTCAGTACTTC. The J gene is TRBJ2-4, the V gene TRBV9; a possible D gene is TRBD1 (7 bases). Deletions cut 4 bases from V and 0 bases from J, with 14 bases between. This CDR3 region has 16 residues. From germline, CDR1 is SGDLS and CDR2 YYNGEE.

The sample holds many counts of this clonotype. V and J are TRBV12-3 or TRBV12-4 and TRBJ2-5, with D hard to call. CDR3 size: 14 residues. V lost 4 bases, J lost 0 bases, and 9 bases lay in between. The CDR3 coding sequence is TGTGCCAGCAGTTGGACCACGTACCAAGAGACCCAGTACTTC. It codes for CASSWTTYQETQYF.

Ten or more counts support this clonotype. The V and J genes are TRBV6-1 and TRBJ2-3, with 10 positions matching TRBD2. With V trimmed by 7 bases and J by 0 bases, 4 bases remained unmatched. CDR1 MNHNS and CDR2 SASEGT come from the germline V gene. The CDR3 is 15 residues long. In DNA form, the CDR3 reads TGTGCCAGCACTAGGACTAGCGGAAGCACAGATACGCAGTATTTT. Protein product: CASTRTSGSTDTQYF.

The chain uses TRBV24-1 and TRBJ2-2, with 12 bases lining up with TRBD2. CDR1 KGHDR and CDR2 SFDVKD come from the germline V gene. This CDR3 is 19 amino acids long. The junction had 10 bases not matched to a gene; V was cut back by 3 bases and J by 3 bases. The CDR3 coding sequence is TGTGCCACCAGTGATACCGGGACTAGCGGGTCCCATTACACCGGGGAGCTGTTTTTT. Translation: CATSDTGTSGSHYTGELFF.

This clonotype showed up just once. This chain joins TRBV20-1 and TRBJ2-7; the match to TRBD1 covers 9 bases. Per the germline V gene, CDR1 is DFQATT and CDR2 is SNEGSKA (reference sequence). This CDR3 has 13 amino acids. The J segment lost 1 base and the V segment lost 6 bases, leaving 4 bases of the junction unmatched. CDR3 region: CSAPGTGSYEQYF. The CDR3 bases are TGCAGTGCGCCCGGGACAGGGTCCTACGAGCAGTACTTC.

The chain carries TRBV10-3 and TRBJ2-1; 7 bases are shared with TRBD1. Per the germline V gene, CDR1 is ENHRY and CDR2 is SYGVKD. The CDR3 extends over 13 amino acids. V trimming: 11 bases; J trimming: 3 bases; junction bases outside the gene matches: 7. CDR3 sequence: CALGDSLYNEQFF. CDR3 DNA sequence: TGTGCCCTTGGGGACAGCCTCTACAATGAGCAGTTCTTC.

This chain joins TRBV5-4 and TRBJ1-5; D not certain. The CDR3 has 15 amino acids. Germline-derived CDR1 and CDR2 are SGHNT and YYREEE (reference sequence). V was trimmed by 3 bases and J by 0 bases, leaving 10 bases between them. In DNA, the CDR3 is TGTGCCAGCAGCTCGACGGAAGATAGCAATCAGCCCCAGCATTTT. Translated, it gives CASSSTEDSNQPQHF.

This clonotype was observed a few times. CDR3 residues: CASYNFRGSYNSPLHF. As DNA, the CDR3 is TGTGCCAGCTATAACTTCAGGGGGTCCTATAATTCACCCCTCCACTTT. V is TRBV28 and J is TRBJ1-6; 7 bases align to TRBD1. This CDR3 has 16 amino acids. Germline V gene lookup returns CDR1 MDHEN and CDR2 SYDVKM. The trim removed 8 bases at V and 1 base at J, leaving 8 bases unmatched.

This clonotype was detected ten times or more. This chain uses TRBV2 with TRBJ1-5; D is undetermined. Trimming pared 10 bases from V and 2 bases from J, leaving 12 bases between. The CDR3 has 13 residues. Germline-derived CDR1 and CDR2 are SNHLY and FYNNEI. The CDR3 DNA reads as TGTGCCATCTGGAATGGACGCAATCAGCCCCAGCATTTT. Translating gives CAIWNGRNQPQHF.

This clonotype has ten or more counts. J is TRBJ2-2 and V is TRBV29-1; D remains unclear. Looked up from germline, CDR1 is SQVTM and CDR2 is ANQGSEA. CDR3 length equals 13 residues. V lost 8 bases, J lost 1 base, and 11 bases lay in between. The chain's CDR3 is CSISFRNTGELFF. CDR3 nucleotides: TGCAGCATCAGTTTTCGGAACACCGGGGAGCTGTTTTTT.

This clonotype came up many times. The chain links TRBV7-2 to TRBJ2-1; no clear D. V lost 5 bases, J lost 6 bases, and 8 bases lay in between. The CDR3 runs to 12 residues. Looked up from germline, CDR1 is SGHTA and CDR2 is FQGNSA. CDR3 region: CASSLRPNEQFF. Here the CDR3 DNA reads TGTGCCAGCAGCCTACGACCCAATGAGCAGTTCTTC.

The chain is built from TRBV27 and TRBJ2-3; 8 bases align to TRBD2. This CDR3 spans 16 amino acids. Germline lookup yields CDR1 MNHEY and CDR2 SMNVEV (reference sequence). V dropped 3 bases and J dropped 4; count of bases not matched to a gene: 9. Here the CDR3 reads CASSFSGLDRPDTQYF. CDR3 sequence (DNA): TGTGCCAGCAGTTTCTCGGGACTAGACAGACCAGATACGCAGTATTTT.

This clonotype was detected a few times. This chain links TRBV20-1 with TRBJ2-4; 11 nucleotides line up with TRBD2. Unmatched junction bases numbered 11, after V lost 6 bases and J lost 4 bases. Per germline, CDR1 DFQATT and CDR2 SNEGSKA (reference sequence). The CDR3 spans 16 residues. The DNA for the CDR3 is TGCAGTGCCCCGCCTCCGGGACTAGCGGCGAAAAACATTCAGTACTTC. This gives the protein CSAPPPGLAAKNIQYF.